Each of the 8 T cell receptor beta chains below was sequenced from the same sample in a study of post-analysis software for immune sequencing data. General observations from the study: Among 5 or 6 TRBV segments more frequent in patients than controls were TRBV5-6, TRBV5-1 and TRBV20-1.

Sequencing libraries made from TCR beta cDNA carried unique molecular identifiers. TCRdb used MiXCR to reprocess the PCR reads, holding one entry per CDR3 protein. The top ten clones hold roughly 4.5% of a sample with 650,000 to 850,000 distinct CDR3 sequences, 46% of them seen once. The antigens for these receptors are not known. The specimen was blood. The origin of the receptors is a girl under 18 with multiple sclerosis.

The chain recombines TRBV14 with TRBJ2-3, with D hard to call. Trimming removed 1 base from V and 4 bases from J, with 12 bases in between. Germline CDR1 reads SGHDN; CDR2 reads FVKESK. CDR3 length equals 15 residues. CDR3 bases: TGTGCCAGCAGCCAAGGTATGCTTTGGCCAGATACGCAGTATTTT. Residues: CASSQGMLWPDTQYF.

This clonotype was seen only a few times. V is TRBV6-2 or TRBV6-3 and J is TRBJ2-5; 10 nucleotides match TRBD2. This CDR3 has 17 amino acids. Germline V gives CDR1 MNHEY, CDR2 SVGEGT. Germline trimming cut 5 bases from V and 2 bases from J; bases unmatched to any gene: 11. CDR3 DNA sequence: TGTGCCAGCAGTACATGGGGACTAGCGCACTTACAAGAGACCCAGTACTTC. The encoded protein is CASSTWGLAHLQETQYF.

This clonotype has just a few counts. The chain couples TRBV29-1 to TRBJ2-1; 7 nucleotides match TRBD2. The germline V gene has CDR1 SQVTM and CDR2 ANQGSEA. V shed 7 bases and J 7 bases; nucleotides not matched to a gene: 13. The CDR3 is made up of 14 amino acids. CDR3 amino acids: CSARGRAGMNEQFF. The CDR3 DNA sequence: TGCAGCGCCCGAGGGAGGGCCGGTATGAATGAGCAGTTCTTC.

The rearrangement joins TRBV5-6 to TRBJ2-3; D unresolved. Trimming stripped 1 base from V and 1 base from J, with 4 bases between. Germline V gene sequence: CDR1 SGHDT, CDR2 YYEEEE. The CDR3 covers 13 residues. CDR3 coding DNA: TGTGCCAGCAGCTTGTACGGCACAGATACGCAGTATTTT. It yields the protein CASSLYGTDTQYF.

V and J are TRBV7-8 and TRBJ2-3; D is ambiguous. This CDR3 spans 14 amino acids. Per the germline V gene, CDR1 is SGHVS and CDR2 is FQNEAQ. The V and J ends lost 2 bases and 5 bases respectively, with 11 bases between them. CDR3 in DNA: TGTGCCAGCAGCTTAACAAGGGCAGGAGATACGCAGTATTTT. It codes for CASSLTRAGDTQYF.

The chain combines TRBV6-5 with TRBJ2-1; TRBD2 aligns across 8 bases. The CDR3 has 14 residues. After removal of 7 bases from V and 0 bases from J, the junction contained 2 bases not matched to a gene. The V gene's germline CDR1 is MNHEY and CDR2 SVGAGI. CDR3 in amino acids: CASIGGGSYNEQFF. CDR3 nucleotides: TGTGCCAGCATCGGGGGGGGCTCCTACAATGAGCAGTTCTTC.

The chain has TRBV5-1 and TRBJ2-3; 9 bases line up with TRBD1. The CDR3 is made up of 15 amino acids. The germline CDR1 and CDR2 sequences are SGHRS and YFSETQ. The V segment lost 2 bases and the J segment 4 bases; nucleotides outside the gene matches: 5. This CDR3 is CASSFLQGAADTQYF. The CDR3 DNA sequence: TGCGCCAGCAGCTTTTTACAGGGGGCCGCAGATACGCAGTATTTT.

This clonotype was observed a handful of times. The chain joins TRBV5-6 to TRBJ2-7; 7 bases agree with TRBD2. V lost 4 bases to trimming and J lost 1 base; unmatched junction nucleotides: 14. CDR3 length equals 17 residues. Germline lookup yields CDR1 SGHDT and CDR2 YYEEEE. The CDR3 DNA is TGTGCCAGCAGCCCGGTTAGCCGAAGGGAGGGGTCCTACGAGCAGTACTTC. Its translation is CASSPVSRREGSYEQYF. Full variable domain (rest looked up from reference TRBV5-6 and TRBJ2-7): DAGVTQSPTHLIKTRGQQVTLRCSPKSGHDTVSWYQQALGQGPQFIFQYYEEEERQRGNFPDRFSGHQFPNYSSELNVNALLLGDSALYLCASSPVSRREGSYEQYFGPGTRLTVT.